What follows describes a single T cell receptor (beta chain). The CDR3 contains 13 residues. J gave up 1 base and V 5 bases, and 0 bases lay outside the gene matches. Germline V gives CDR1 SGDLS, CDR2 YYNGEE. The data originate from a study of blood T cell repertoires in COVID-19. As originally analysed: Nucleated cell number was recorded as an estimate derived from reference gene primer amplification. Method: immunoSEQ multiplex PCR; TCRdb's copy keeps in-frame clones and lacks some. That table furnishes V, J and clone size, whereas the DNA furnished D and trimming. The data contain 84,000 or so clones, about 80% of them singletons.

This receptor was identified in a woman of 80 years or more with acute or convalescent COVID-19. V usage is TRBV9 and J usage is TRBJ2-3; TRBD1 matches at 8 bases. The sequencing sample was made of peripheral blood. The CDR3 spells CASRQGGTDTQYF. CDR3 coding DNA: TGTGCCAGCAGACAGGGGGGCACAGATACGCAGTATTTT.